This T cell receptor beta chain stems from a study of cytomegalovirus exposure and HLA in healthy donors listed by TCRdb under 2017. Regarding the research as a whole: An earlier analysis of about 560 of the donors reported 276 Gb of sequence data and around 110 million unique TCR beta sequences obtained from around 190 million T cells. Roughly 300 gigabases of sequencing data and 75 million to 85 million unique TCR sequences made up an early release that covered over 550 HLA-typed donors. Of the 398 genotyped donors, about 80% fell in the genetic ancestry cluster associated with self-reported Caucasian donors. The aim of the study was to test whether cataloging public T cell receptors could identify signatures of past pathogen exposure. The study profiled the T cell repertoires of fewer than 850 subjects by immunosequencing and related them to cytomegalovirus serostatus. A separate validation cohort of approximately 130 different subjects was used in addition to the 666-subject first cohort. The study combined high-throughput TCR immunosequencing, statistical association of individual TCRs with disease status, and machine learning to predict cytomegalovirus infection status. A later analysis re-analyzed previously published TCR beta repertoires from approximately 670 donors and added high-resolution HLA genotyping to study TCR occurrence patterns. The later analysis used no new phenotypic data to find candidate immune exposures, relying instead on TCR beta sequences and their occurrence across donors. An earlier analysis of some 500 of the donors applied high-throughput TCR beta sequencing to assess whether each TCR beta V gene segment acted as functional or pseudogenic. Donor age, sex, ethnicity and CMV serostatus were compiled together with the repertoire data. Genome-wide SNP genotypes for about 60% of the roughly 700 donors were used in a later genetic analysis, which treated that subset as a discovery cohort. Every repertoire in the discovery cohort had been generated on one and the same sequencing platform. HLA typing included class I and class II loci at four-digit resolution. Typing coverage varied by locus: about 629-640 donors for A, B, C, DRB1 and DQB1; under 550 for DQA1; around 610 for DPA1; roughly 450 for DPB1. Four or five DR-DQ haplotypes were handled as single units for association and clustering, since linkage in the cohort was strong. Among 398 genotyped donors of the cohort, an average of approximately 200,000 unique TCR beta nucleotide sequences was sequenced per donor, of which about 18% were non-productive.

This clone appeared a single time. The specificity of this receptor is unknown. No base quality values were provided; no much bigger clone lies one nucleotide off. Beyond this particular receptor, the publication reports: In both the original and validation cohorts, the classifier was reported to diagnose cytomegalovirus status with high specificity and sensitivity. A group of highly shared sequence variants was considered likely to be a technical artifact of the sequencing pipeline. The study listed 150 to 200 TCR beta chains as associated with cytomegalovirus. The earlier analysis of almost 600 of the donors excluded some 16 rarely observed V segments, including chromosome 9 orphons, because counts were too low. In a later analysis, 15,000 to 20,000 TCR beta sequences were associated with specific HLA alleles at a false discovery rate of 0.05. Three of the identified cytomegalovirus-associated TCR beta chains were confirmed in vitro to be specific for cytomegalovirus antigens. In a later analysis, TCR association rates were found to vary across HLA loci, with the most associated TCRs seen for DRB1 alleles and the fewest for HLA-C alleles. When HLA alleles, especially DR and DQ, strongly co-occurred, attributing TCR associations to individual alleles was difficult. A later genetic analysis reported fewer N-insertions in productive TCRs among donors in an Asian-associated ancestry cluster than the roughly 690-donor mean. Presence/absence analyses assumed roughly uniform sequencing depth across donors, an assumption that may not hold. In a later analysis, HLA-associated TCR beta chains were found to be more clonally expanded and to have lower generation probabilities than equally common non-associated chains. In a later analysis, several top co-occurrence clusters were reported to appear linked to parvovirus B19, influenza, CMV and Epstein-Barr virus. CMV serostatus was the only immune exposure information available for the cohort. An earlier analysis of approximately 540 of the donors showed that most TCR beta V segments appeared in productive rearrangements either about 90% or about 30% of the time, which broadly matched IMGT annotations. In a later genetic analysis, a missense DCLRE1C variant was associated with V-gene and J-gene trimming of TCR beta chains, and the association was replicated in an independent cohort. Because HLA typing was unavailable for some donors at each locus, only the typed subset was used in association tests. Linkage disequilibrium might explain the correlated functional status among segregating V segments, but an unknown experimental factor could not be excluded. Most TCR sequences were seen in very few donors, while some public TCRs were found in many individuals. A further reported finding was that TCR beta sequences accurately predicted the HLA-A and HLA-B alleles for most subjects in the first cohort. According to the authors, the approach could potentially be generalized to other disease states and immunological phenotypes. In this cohort, only TCR beta chains were sequenced, and detectable features were limited by the absence of alpha or paired-chain data. A later analysis found that most CMV-associated TCR beta chains appeared HLA-restricted, with HLA associations seemingly driven largely by CMV exposure.

Library method: the immunoSEQ multiplex PCR assay. For the multiplex PCR, a mixture combining 60 forward primers for TCR Vbeta segments and 13 reverse primers for TCR Jbeta segments was used. Amplification of the CDR3 region of rearranged TCR beta genes was performed with a multiplex PCR assay on genomic DNA. The amplified TCR beta libraries were sequenced on the Illumina HiSeq System as 87-base-pair reads. The published analysis was carried out like this. In a later analysis, 70 million to 95 million unique TCR beta chains were counted across the roughly 670 repertoires, and approximately 9.9 million of these chains were shared by at least two donors. To remove PCR and sequencing errors, raw reads were error-corrected and collapsed into unique sequences using a nearest-neighbor algorithm that merged closely related sequences. V, D and J gene segments were assigned by aligning CDR3 sequences to IMGT reference sequences. For a sequence to be retained, a match of at least six nucleotides to both a V gene segment and a J gene segment was required. Rearrangements were classified as productive when the CDR3 lacked stop codons and remained in frame with V and J, and all other rearrangements were classified as non-productive. Following IMGT convention, CDR3 was defined as the stretch from the second conserved V-encoded cysteine up to the conserved J-encoded phenylalanine. Sequences without an unambiguous match to a single V gene segment were excluded from the earlier analysis of 587 of the donors. An earlier analysis of approximately 590 of the donors called V segments functional above 56.7% productive rearrangements and segregating when the between-donor standard deviation exceeded 5%. A statistical classification framework was built to diagnose cytomegalovirus status from the catalog of TCR beta chain sequences. In a later analysis, V and J genes were assigned by comparing TCR nucleotide sequences against IMGT/GENE-DB human TR gene sequences. In a later analysis, CDR3 sequences and most-parsimonious VDJ recombination scenarios were assigned using the TCRdist pipeline. In a later analysis, each TCR beta chain was defined by its CDR3 amino acid sequence together with its V-gene family, and reads lacking a unique V-gene family were excluded. To address suspected cross-contamination and a sequencing artifact, a later analysis removed around 590 highly shared, low-generation-probability nucleotide sequences. In a later analysis, a clonal expansion index was calculated for each public chain from normalized within-repertoire ranks of inferred template counts. A later analysis computed generation probabilities with a VDJ recombination model fitted to out-of-frame rearrangements, and checked the results against IGoR. A later analysis scored TCR-TCR, TCR-HLA and TCR-CMV co-occurrence with hypergeometric tests, applying a repertoire-size bias correction to TCR pairs. False discovery rates were estimated in a later analysis by permuting HLA or CMV assignments 20 times. In a later analysis, co-occurring TCRs were grouped using DBSCAN, with TCRdist sequence similarity added in when clustering inside HLA-allele-positive subsets. Co-occurrence clustering excluded repertoires with fewer than 30,000 or more than 120,000 public chains, plus five with anomalous nucleotide sharing. This is the immuneACCESS table as TCRdb keeps it, with only in-frame sequences that have V and J called. A part of the clones is gone; compared with another copy, unresolved V genes explain less than half, and the rest is unexplained. Clone size and V and J calls were adopted from that table, with D and trimming inferred from the DNA. This sample holds 70,000 to 100,000 clones; 70% to 80% were observed only once. The top ten hold roughly 25% of the sample.

The cohort was made up of about 670 healthy bone marrow donors. Cohort members were all nominally healthy when sampled, although unrecorded immune exposures were likely present. The donor was CMV seropositive and was included in the group of 250 to 300 seropositive cohort members. A peripheral blood sample was provided by each donor, and peripheral blood mononuclear cells were used for TCR beta sequencing. Genomic DNA was extracted from the blood cell samples with the Qiagen DNeasy Blood Extraction Kit. Sequencing was carried out using PBMCs. The sequence derives from a woman between 45 and 65 years old in good health and CMV-seropositive.

The DNA sequence is given as TGCAGCGTCCAATGGGGGGGGATCCGCACTGAAGCTTTCTTT. It specifies CSVQWGGIRTEAFF. Recombination linked TRBV29-1 to TRBJ1-1; D gene: possibly TRBD1, on 5 matching bases. The junction carries 18 bases between V and J, which are trimmed by 6 bases and 4 bases respectively. From the cysteine through the phenylalanine, the CDR3 covers 14 amino acids. Just the 42-base CDR3 DNA is kept, in frame starting at base 1. Per the germline V gene, SQVTM is the CDR1 and ANQGSEA is the CDR2.